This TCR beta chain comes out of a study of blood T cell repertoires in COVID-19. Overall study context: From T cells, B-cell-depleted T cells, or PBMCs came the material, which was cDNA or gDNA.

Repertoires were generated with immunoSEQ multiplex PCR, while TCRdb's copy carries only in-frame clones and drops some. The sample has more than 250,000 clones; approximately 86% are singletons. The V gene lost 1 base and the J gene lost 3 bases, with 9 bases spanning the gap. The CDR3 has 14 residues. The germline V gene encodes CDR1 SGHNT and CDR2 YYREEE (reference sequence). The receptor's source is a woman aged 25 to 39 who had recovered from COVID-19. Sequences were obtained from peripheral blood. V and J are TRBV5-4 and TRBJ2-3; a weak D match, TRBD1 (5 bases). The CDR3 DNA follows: TGTGCCAGCAGCTTGAGTGACAGTACAGATACGCAGTATTTT. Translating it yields CASSLSDSTDTQYF.